This TCR beta chain was sequenced during a study of PD-L1 blockade in urothelial cancer. Study-wide context: Prior chemotherapy ranged from 0 to 3 regimens per patient.

Generated by immunoSEQ multiplex PCR, the TCRdb table keeps only in-frame clones and is missing some. The sample lists about 100,000 clones, around 90% seen once, with 0.8% to 1% in the top ten. Source: PBMCs, taken around atezolizumab (anti-PD-L1) treatment. This TCR was sampled from an elderly woman with urothelial cancer.

The CDR3 here is CASSVDPLVTDTQYF. CDR3 in DNA: TGTGCCAGCAGCGTAGATCCACTAGTCACAGATACGCAGTATTTT. This chain connects TRBV9 to TRBJ2-3, with D perhaps matching TRBD2 (5 bases). The CDR3 contains 15 residues. Looked up from germline, CDR1 is SGDLS and CDR2 is YYNGEE. Deletions cut 0 bases from V and 2 bases from J, with 10 bases between.